A selection of T cell receptor beta chains follows, all from one sample in a study of T cell changes during pregnancy in multiple sclerosis. Data came from immunoSEQ multiplex PCR; TCRdb stores just in-frame clones and leaves some out. The table records some 38,000 clones, approximately 94% of them present only once. Material: CD4+ T cells from peripheral blood mononuclear cells, obtained in the second trimester of pregnancy. These receptors originate from a female donor with multiple sclerosis, enrolled in a pregnancy study. CDR3s include the opening cysteine and the closing phenylalanine or tryptophan. Each record gives: CDR3 DNA, CDR3 protein, J gene, D gene, V gene, clone size. The D gene is left open where the match is weak. Rows give clone size only sometimes, using once, few, many, or a class for an expanded clone.

TGTGCCAGCAGCCTATTAGCGGGGTCCTACAATGAGCAGTTCTTC	CASSLLAGSYNEQFF	TRBJ2-1	TRBD2	TRBV5-8	-
TGTGCCAGCAGGAGGGACGGCGACCCAGGGGGGTACTTC	CASRRDGDPGGYF	TRBJ2-7	TRBD1	TRBV2	once
TGTGCCAGCAGCGTCGGCGGGAGGGACAATGAGCAGTTCTTC	CASSVGGRDNEQFF	TRBJ2-1	TRBD2	TRBV9	-
TGCGCCAGCAGGACCGCTAACCTAGGGGGAGATACGCAGTATTTT	CASRTANLGGDTQYF	TRBJ2-3	-	TRBV5-1	once
TGTGCCAGCACAGGGGAAGATACGCAGTATTTT	CASTGEDTQYF	TRBJ2-3	-	TRBV6-5	-
TGTGCCAGCAGTTTTCCAGGGGGGACCGGGGAGCTGTTTTTT	CASSFPGGTGELFF	TRBJ2-2	-	TRBV28	-
TGTGCCAGCAGCCCCCGAGGAGGAGGCTACGAGCAGTACTTC	CASSPRGGGYEQYF	TRBJ2-7	-	TRBV7-3	-
TGTGCCAGCAGCGTAGCTAGCGGAGATAGCACAGATACGCAGTATTTT	CASSVASGDSTDTQYF	TRBJ2-3	TRBD2	TRBV9	-
TGTGCCAGCTCACCCCAACGGACGGGACAGGGAAACACCATATATTTT	CASSPQRTGQGNTIYF	TRBJ1-3	TRBD1	TRBV18	once
TGTGCCAGCAGTTTGGGGGGACAGGGCACCTTTAACTATGGCTACACCTTC	CASSLGGQGTFNYGYTF	TRBJ1-2	TRBD1	TRBV28	-
TGTGCCAGCAGGGACAGGGGCCACGAGCAGTACTTC	CASRDRGHEQYF	TRBJ2-7	TRBD1	TRBV2	-
TGTGCCAGCAGTGTCGGACAGGCGGGCAATCAGCCCCAGCATTTT	CASSVGQAGNQPQHF	TRBJ1-5	TRBD1	TRBV6-1	-
TGTGCCAGCAGTTCTGCCCCCGGGGGGGCCTCCTACGAGCAGTACTTC	CASSSAPGGASYEQYF	TRBJ2-7	TRBD2	TRBV6-5	-
TGTGCCAGCAGCTTTGGACAGGTCATGCAAGAGACCCAGTACTTC	CASSFGQVMQETQYF	TRBJ2-5	TRBD1	TRBV5-6	-
TGTGCCATCAGTGAGGGGGACAGGAACACAGATACGCAGTATTTT	CAISEGDRNTDTQYF	TRBJ2-3	TRBD1	TRBV10-3	-
TGTGCCAGCAGCTCGACAGGGTCGAGGACTGAAGCTTTCTTT	CASSSTGSRTEAFF	TRBJ1-1	TRBD1	TRBV7-3	-
TGTGCCAGCAGTTTTGACAGGGGGCGAGCCTACGAGCAGTACTTC	CASSFDRGRAYEQYF	TRBJ2-7	TRBD1	TRBV28	-
TGCGCCAGCAGTGACGGGGGGAAATCCTATGGCTACACCTTC	CASSDGGKSYGYTF	TRBJ1-2	-	TRBV10-2	-
TGTGCCAGCACCCCGGGACTAGCGGGTCACACAGATACGCAGTATTTT	CASTPGLAGHTDTQYF	TRBJ2-3	TRBD2	TRBV6-6	-